The T cell receptor (beta chain) described here comes from a study of OX40 agonist ivuxolimab in advanced cancers. CDR1 and CDR2 (germline): KGHSH, LQKENI. The CDR3 is made up of 13 amino acids. V gave up 3 bases and J gave up 6 bases, with 11 bases separating them. Sequenced by immunoSEQ multiplex PCR; TCRdb stores in-frame clones only, minus some. The table has 57,000 or so clones, about 86% seen once. This receptor was taken from an adult with an advanced solid tumor such as melanoma, head and neck, liver or kidney cancer. The genes are TRBV18 and TRBJ2-5, with unresolved D. Specimen: CD4+ or CD8+ T cells sorted from blood, collected in a trial of the OX40 agonist ivuxolimab. The CDR3 is CASSPVGSQTQYF. Here the CDR3 DNA reads TGTGCCAGCTCACCGGTGGGATCACAGACCCAGTACTTC.